Listed below are T cell receptor beta chains from one sample, sequenced in a study of blood T cell repertoires in COVID-19. Method: immunoSEQ multiplex PCR; TCRdb's copy keeps in-frame clones and lacks some. The table shows under 100,000 clones, with over 80% occurring only once. Material for sequencing was peripheral blood. These receptors were collected from a man of 80 years or more with active or convalescent COVID-19. The CDR3 runs from the conserved cysteine through the conserved F or W.

j_gene,len,v_gene,CDR3aa
TRBJ2-3,15,TRBV19,CASSPTGTRGDTQYF
TRBJ2-4,18,TRBV4-1,CASSQDLLYGVQTNIQYF
TRBJ2-3,17,TRBV7-9,CASSNVTAGAGTDTQYF
TRBJ1-1,12,TRBV19,CASSNGQTSLVF
TRBJ1-5,14,TRBV7-8,CASSKQGLGQPQHF
TRBJ1-5,15,TRBV5-5,CASSLGTGLGQPQHF
TRBJ2-5,17,TRBV7-9,CASSTGAGLVGQETQYF
TRBJ2-6,15,TRBV3-1/TRBV3-2,CASSQDNSGANVLTF
TRBJ2-3,16,TRBV5-1,CASSLARTGSTDTQYF
TRBJ2-6,17,TRBV3-1/TRBV3-2,CASSPTGTPTGANVLTF
TRBJ2-5,13,TRBV7-9,CASSFAGQETQYF
TRBJ1-1,13,TRBV24-1,CATRSGGGTEAFF
TRBJ2-5,15,TRBV19,CASSISLAGVETQYF
TRBJ1-5,13,TRBV28,CASSSGGPQPQHF
TRBJ2-2,15,TRBV28,CASSPGDSNTGELFF
TRBJ2-2,12,TRBV3-1/TRBV3-2,CASSQERRGLFF
TRBJ2-2,17,TRBV11-3,CASSLGPWTGLAGELFF
TRBJ2-2,15,TRBV28,CASSRRRGNTGELFF
TRBJ1-2,14,TRBV30,CAWSKTGANYGYTF
TRBJ1-2,14,TRBV6-5,CASTTGGGVNGYTF
TRBJ2-1,15,TRBV5-1,CASSLVAREYNEQFF
TRBJ2-1,16,TRBV19,CASIGREGYSYNEQFF
TRBJ1-2,12,TRBV9,CASSENRDGYTF
TRBJ1-2,14,TRBV2,CASSDFTGIYGYTF
TRBJ1-5,15,TRBV4-1,CASSRVEGARQPQHF
TRBJ1-5,15,TRBV6-7,CASSRGQGSNQPQHF
TRBJ1-2,13,TRBV5-1,CASSLVAGDGYTF
TRBJ2-1,14,TRBV6-1,CASSDRHSYNEQFF
TRBJ1-5,16,TRBV19,CASSGRDRGYDQPQHF
TRBJ1-6,14,TRBV30,CAWSGTEGSSPLHF
TRBJ2-2,16,TRBV5-4,CASSQTLGSGTGELFF
TRBJ2-2,14,TRBV11-2,CASSLAGYTGELFF
TRBJ1-5,14,TRBV2,CASSVMVTNQPQHF
TRBJ1-6,13,TRBV27,CASSQREGPPLHF
TRBJ1-3,14,TRBV6-6,CASTWTDSGNTIYF
TRBJ2-1,11,TRBV29-1,CSVETWPEQFF
TRBJ1-2,13,TRBV7-3,CASSLLGGYGYTF